The present T cell receptor (beta chain) was sequenced within a study of blood T cell repertoires in COVID-19. Libraries were prepared by immunoSEQ multiplex PCR; TCRdb keeps only in-frame clonotypes and omits some of them. The sample records about 140,000 clones, 65% to 85% being singletons. The V gene lost 7 bases and the J gene lost 2 bases, with 20 bases spanning the gap. The CDR3 is made up of 16 amino acids. Germline V gene lookup returns CDR1 MNHEY and CDR2 SMNVEV (reference sequence). The chain joins TRBV27 to TRBJ1-2; no clear D. The TCR comes from a man aged 70-80 years who had been exposed to COVID-19. The sample taken for sequencing was PBMCs or T cells enriched from blood (not recorded which). CDR3 sequence reads: CASTPRVGSFNYGYTF. The CDR3 DNA sequence: TGTGCCAGCACCCCGAGGGTGGGCTCCTTCAACTATGGCTACACCTTC.